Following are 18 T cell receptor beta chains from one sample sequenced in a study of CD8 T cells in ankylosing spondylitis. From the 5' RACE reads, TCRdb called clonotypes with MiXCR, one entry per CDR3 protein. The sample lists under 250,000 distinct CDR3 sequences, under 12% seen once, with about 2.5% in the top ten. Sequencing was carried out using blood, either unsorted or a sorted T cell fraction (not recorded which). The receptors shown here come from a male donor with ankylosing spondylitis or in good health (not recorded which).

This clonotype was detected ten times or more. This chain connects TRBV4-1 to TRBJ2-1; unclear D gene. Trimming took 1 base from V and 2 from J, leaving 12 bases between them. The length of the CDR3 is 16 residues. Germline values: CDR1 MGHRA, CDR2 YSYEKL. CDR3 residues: CASSQGATGAYNEQFF. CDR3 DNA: TGCGCCAGCAGCCAAGGGGCGACTGGGGCCTACAATGAGCAGTTCTTC.

CDR3 bases: TGTGCCAGCAGCTTCGGGACAGGGACAACAGGGTACCAAGAGACCCAGTACTTC. Translated, it gives CASSFGTGTTGYQETQYF. The chain joins TRBV11-1 to TRBJ2-5, with 9 bases identical to TRBD1. This CDR3 has 18 residues. From germline, CDR1 is SGHAT and CDR2 FQDESV (reference sequence). The V and J ends lost 3 bases and 0 bases, in that order; junction bases with no gene match: 11.

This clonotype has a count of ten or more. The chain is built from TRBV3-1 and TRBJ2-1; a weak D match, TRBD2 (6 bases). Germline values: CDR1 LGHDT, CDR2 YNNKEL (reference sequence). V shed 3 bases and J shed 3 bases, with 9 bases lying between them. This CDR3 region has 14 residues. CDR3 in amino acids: CASSHSGLYNEQFF. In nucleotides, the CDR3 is TGTGCCAGCAGCCATAGCGGACTCTACAATGAGCAGTTCTTC.

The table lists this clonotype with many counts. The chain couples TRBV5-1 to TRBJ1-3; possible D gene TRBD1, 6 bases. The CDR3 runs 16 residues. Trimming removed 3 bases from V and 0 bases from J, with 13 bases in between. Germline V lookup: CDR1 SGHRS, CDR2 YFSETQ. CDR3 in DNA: TGCGCCAGCAGCTGGGTGACAGGATCCTCTGGAAACACCATATATTTT. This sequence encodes CASSWVTGSSGNTIYF.

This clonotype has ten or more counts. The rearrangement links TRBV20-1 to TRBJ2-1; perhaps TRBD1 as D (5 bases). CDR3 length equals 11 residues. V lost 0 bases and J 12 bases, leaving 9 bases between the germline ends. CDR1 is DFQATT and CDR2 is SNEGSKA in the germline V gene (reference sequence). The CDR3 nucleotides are TGCAGTGCTAGAGATGGAGACAGGCAGTTCTTC. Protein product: CSARDGDRQFF.

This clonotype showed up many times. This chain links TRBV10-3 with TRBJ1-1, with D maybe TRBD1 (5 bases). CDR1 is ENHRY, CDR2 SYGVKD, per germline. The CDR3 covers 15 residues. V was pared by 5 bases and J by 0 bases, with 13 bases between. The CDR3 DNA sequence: TGTGCCATCAGTAACTCCGGGACTTTGAACACTGAAGCTTTCTTT. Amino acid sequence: CAISNSGTLNTEAFF.

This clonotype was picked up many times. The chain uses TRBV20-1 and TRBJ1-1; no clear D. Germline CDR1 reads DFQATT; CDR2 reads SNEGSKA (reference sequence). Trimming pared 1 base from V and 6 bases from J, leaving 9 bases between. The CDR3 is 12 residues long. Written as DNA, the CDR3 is TGCAGTGCTAGAGCCCTCTCCTCTGAAGCTTTCTTT. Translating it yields CSARALSSEAFF.

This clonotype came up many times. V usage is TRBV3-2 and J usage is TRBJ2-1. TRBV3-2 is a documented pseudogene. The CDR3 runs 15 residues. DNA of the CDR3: TGTGCCAGCAGCCAAATTCGGCTCACCTACAATGAGCAGTTCTTC. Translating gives CASSQIRLTYNEQFF.

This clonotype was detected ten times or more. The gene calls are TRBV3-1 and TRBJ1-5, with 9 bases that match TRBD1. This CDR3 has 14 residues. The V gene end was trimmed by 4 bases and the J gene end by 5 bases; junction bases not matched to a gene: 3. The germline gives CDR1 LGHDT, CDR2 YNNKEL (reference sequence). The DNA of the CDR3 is TGTGCCAGCAGCCGGGGACAGGGCTATCAGCCCCAGCATTTT. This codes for CASSRGQGYQPQHF.

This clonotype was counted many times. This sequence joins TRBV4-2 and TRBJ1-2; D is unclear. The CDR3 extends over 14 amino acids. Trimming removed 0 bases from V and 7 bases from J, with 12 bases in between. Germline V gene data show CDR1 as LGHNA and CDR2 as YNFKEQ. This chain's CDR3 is CASSQDGVGIGYTF. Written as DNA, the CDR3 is TGTGCCAGCAGCCAAGATGGGGTGGGGATTGGCTACACCTTC.

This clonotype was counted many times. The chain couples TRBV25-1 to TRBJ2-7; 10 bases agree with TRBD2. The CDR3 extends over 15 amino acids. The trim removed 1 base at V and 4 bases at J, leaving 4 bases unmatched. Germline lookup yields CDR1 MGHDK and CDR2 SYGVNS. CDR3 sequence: CASSEWSSGRYEQYF. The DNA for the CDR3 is TGTGCCAGCAGTGAATGGAGTAGCGGGAGGTACGAGCAGTACTTC.

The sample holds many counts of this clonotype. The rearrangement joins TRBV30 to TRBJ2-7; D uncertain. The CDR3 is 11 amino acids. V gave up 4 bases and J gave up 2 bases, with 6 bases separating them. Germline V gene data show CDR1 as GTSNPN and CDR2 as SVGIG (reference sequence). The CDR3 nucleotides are TGTGCCTGGACAAAGGCCTACGAGCAGTACTTC. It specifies CAWTKAYEQYF.

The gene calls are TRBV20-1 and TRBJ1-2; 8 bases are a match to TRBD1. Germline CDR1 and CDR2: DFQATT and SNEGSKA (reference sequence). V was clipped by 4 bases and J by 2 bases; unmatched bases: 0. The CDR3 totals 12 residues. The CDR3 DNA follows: TGCAGTGCTACAGGGGGCAACTATGGCTACACCTTC. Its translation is CSATGGNYGYTF.

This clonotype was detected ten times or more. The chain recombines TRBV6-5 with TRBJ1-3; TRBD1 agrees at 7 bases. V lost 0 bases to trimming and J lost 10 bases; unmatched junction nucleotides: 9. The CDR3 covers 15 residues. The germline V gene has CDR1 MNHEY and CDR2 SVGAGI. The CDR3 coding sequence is TGTGCCAGCAGTTACTCGGGGACAGCCGAAGGGACCATATATTTT. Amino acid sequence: CASSYSGTAEGTIYF.

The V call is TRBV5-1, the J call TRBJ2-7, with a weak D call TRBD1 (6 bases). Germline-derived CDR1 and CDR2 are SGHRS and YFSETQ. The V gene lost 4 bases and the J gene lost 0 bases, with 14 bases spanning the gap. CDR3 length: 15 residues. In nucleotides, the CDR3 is TGCGCCAGCAGCCCACGGACAGAGAGCTCCTACGAGCAGTACTTC. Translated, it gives CASSPRTESSYEQYF.

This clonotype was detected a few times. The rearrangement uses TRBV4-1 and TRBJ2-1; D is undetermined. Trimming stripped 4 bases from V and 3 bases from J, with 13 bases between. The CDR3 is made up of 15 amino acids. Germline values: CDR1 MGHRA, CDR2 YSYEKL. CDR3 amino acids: CASSPSGHIYNEQFF. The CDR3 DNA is TGCGCCAGCAGCCCCTCCGGCCATATCTACAATGAGCAGTTCTTC.

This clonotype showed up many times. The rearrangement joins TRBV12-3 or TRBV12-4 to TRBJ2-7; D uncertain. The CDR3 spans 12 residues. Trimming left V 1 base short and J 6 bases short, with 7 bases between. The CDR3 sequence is CASSLGLPEQYF. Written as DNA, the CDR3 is TGTGCCAGCAGTTTAGGGTTACCCGAGCAGTACTTC.

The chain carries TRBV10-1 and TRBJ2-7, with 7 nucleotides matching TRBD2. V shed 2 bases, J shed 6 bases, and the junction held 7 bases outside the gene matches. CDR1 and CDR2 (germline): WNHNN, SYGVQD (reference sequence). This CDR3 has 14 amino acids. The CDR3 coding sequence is TGCGCCAGCAGTGAGAGCGGGGTGGGGGGCGAGCAGTACTTC. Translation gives CASSESGVGGEQYF.